Each of the 19 T cell receptor beta chains below was sequenced from the same sample in a study of T cell responses to AZD1222 COVID-19 vaccine. Sequenced by immunoSEQ multiplex PCR; TCRdb stores in-frame clones only, minus some. Here the sample spans roughly 60,000 clones, over 65% being singletons. The sample consisted of peripheral blood, taken 28 days after the second AZD1222 dose. The source of these receptors is an adult who received the AZD1222 COVID-19 vaccine.

The genes are TRBV6-5 and TRBJ2-1, with unresolved D. From germline, CDR1 is MNHEY and CDR2 SVGAGI. The V end lost 6 bases, the J end lost 7 bases, and 16 bases lay between the germline ends. The CDR3 has 14 residues. CDR3 sequence: CASRPHGGENEQFF. As DNA, the CDR3 is TGTGCCAGCAGACCACATGGTGGGGAAAATGAGCAGTTCTTC.

In this sample, this clone turned up once. The chain couples TRBV11-2 to TRBJ2-3; D is undetermined. The CDR3 runs 15 residues. The germline CDR1 and CDR2 sequences are SGHAT and FQNNGV. The V end was cut by 5 bases, the J end by 0 bases, with 12 bases between. The CDR3, as DNA: TGTGCCAGCAGCCTACCCCTAGTGAGCACAGATACGCAGTATTTT. Translation: CASSLPLVSTDTQYF. The full variable domain, in which reference TRBV11-2 and TRBJ2-3 provide the parts outside the CDR3, is EAGVAQSPRYKIIEKRQSVAFWCNPISGHATLYWYQQILGQGPKLLIQFQNNGVVDDSQLPKDRFSAERLKGVDSTLKIQPAKLEDSAVYLCASSLPLVSTDTQYFGPGTRLTVL.

The rearrangement links TRBV5-5 to TRBJ1-4, with D hard to call. Trimming took off 5 bases at V and 0 bases at J, with 8 bases between the two ends. The length of the CDR3 is 14 residues. The germline V gene has CDR1 SGHKS and CDR2 YYEKEE (reference sequence). CDR3: CASRIGATNEKLFF. CDR3 DNA sequence: TGTGCCAGCAGAATCGGAGCAACTAATGAAAAACTGTTTTTT.

The chain recombines TRBV28 with TRBJ1-5, with D maybe TRBD1 (5 bases). Germline-derived CDR1 and CDR2 are MDHEN and SYDVKM. The CDR3 extends over 15 amino acids. Trimming cost V 3 bases and J 4 bases, with 13 bases left between them. The CDR3 spells CASSFRSGRNQPQHF. Written as DNA, the CDR3 is TGTGCCAGCAGTTTTAGGTCAGGGCGGAATCAGCCCCAGCATTTT. Using reference TRBV28 and TRBJ1-5 for the parts outside the CDR3, the full variable domain is DVKVTQSSRYLVKRTGEKVFLECVQDMDHENMFWYRQDPGLGLRLIYFSYDVKMKEKGDIPEGYSVSREKKERFSLILESASTNQTSMYLCASSFRSGRNQPQHFGDGTRLSIL.

V is TRBV2 and J is TRBJ1-2, with 9 bases fitting TRBD1. The CDR3 is 15 amino acids. The V segment lost 6 bases and the J segment 5 bases; nucleotides outside the gene matches: 10. Germline CDR1 is SNHLY and CDR2 is FYNNEI. The CDR3 bases are TGTGCCAGCAGCCCTGGCAGACAGGGGGGATATGGCTACACCTTC. Translated: CASSPGRQGGYGYTF.

The rearrangement joins TRBV28 to TRBJ2-5; 7 nucleotides match TRBD1. The J segment lost 0 bases and the V segment lost 7 bases, leaving 5 bases of the junction unmatched. The CDR3 covers 14 residues. Germline V gene sequence: CDR1 MDHEN, CDR2 SYDVKM. CDR3 sequence reads: CASTSGQHQETQYF. In nucleotides, the CDR3 is TGTGCCAGCACCTCGGGACAGCACCAAGAGACCCAGTACTTC.

CDR3 DNA sequence: TGTGCCAGCAGCTTGAGATTTGGGGAAGGCAATCAGCCCCAGCATTTT. It codes for CASSLRFGEGNQPQHF. The chain joins TRBV27 to TRBJ1-5, with D unresolved. The CDR3 runs to 16 residues. Germline V gene data show CDR1 as MNHEY and CDR2 as SMNVEV (reference sequence). Trimming removed 6 bases from V and 2 bases from J, with 17 bases in between.

This sequence joins TRBV10-3 and TRBJ1-1; a possible D gene is TRBD1 (6 bases). V was trimmed by 3 bases and J by 4 bases, leaving 9 bases between them. The CDR3 runs 13 residues. CDR1 is ENHRY, CDR2 SYGVKD, per germline. The CDR3 loop is CAISDVRGTEAFF. The CDR3 DNA is TGTGCCATCAGTGATGTCAGGGGCACTGAAGCTTTCTTT.

DNA for the CDR3: TGCGCCAGCAGCTTGCTTCCTAGCGGGGGGCAACCATCCTACGAGCAGTACTTC. It specifies CASSLLPSGGQPSYEQYF. The chain combines TRBV5-1 with TRBJ2-7; 11 bases align to TRBD2. The CDR3 spans 18 residues. Germline loops: CDR1 SGHRS, CDR2 YFSETQ. Germline trimming cut 1 base from V and 1 base from J; bases unmatched to any gene: 10.

The chain couples TRBV7-3 to TRBJ2-7; possibly TRBD1 or TRBD2 for D (5 bases each). Per germline, CDR1 SGHTA and CDR2 FQGTGA. The ends were cut back, 5 bases at V and 2 bases at J, with 13 bases in the middle. CDR3 length equals 14 residues. Here the CDR3 DNA reads TGTGCCAGCAGCCTTGGGGACGGAGCCTACGAGCAGTACTTC. It encodes CASSLGDGAYEQYF.

This chain links TRBV5-1 with TRBJ2-2, with TRBD1 matching over 8 bases. The junction had 6 bases not matched to a gene; V was cut back by 4 bases and J by 4 bases. Looked up from germline, CDR1 is SGHRS and CDR2 is YFSETQ. CDR3 length: 15 amino acids. The CDR3 coding sequence is TGCGCCAGCAGCAACGGACAGGGATCCACCGGGGAGCTGTTTTTT. It specifies CASSNGQGSTGELFF.

The rearrangement links TRBV6-5 to TRBJ1-3; D gene unclear. CDR1 and CDR2 (germline): MNHEY, SVGAGI. V dropped 6 bases and J dropped 0 bases, with 12 bases sitting between them. CDR3 length equals 15 residues. This CDR3 reads CASSLGGNSGNTIYF. The DNA for the CDR3 is TGTGCCAGCAGCCTAGGTGGCAACTCTGGAAACACCATATATTTT.

The CDR3 nucleotides are TGTGCCACCAGGGGGACAGGGGGCATCACCGGGGAGCTGTTTTTT. As protein: CATRGTGGITGELFF. The V and J genes are TRBV24-1 and TRBJ2-2; 12 nucleotides match TRBD1. The CDR3 is 15 residues long. The junction had 3 bases not matched to a gene; V was cut back by 7 bases and J by 4 bases. From germline, CDR1 is KGHDR and CDR2 SFDVKD.

This clone has more than one count but fewer than ten. The genes are TRBV19 and TRBJ1-6, with 9 bases identical to TRBD1. CDR1 LNHDA and CDR2 SQIVND come from the germline V gene (reference sequence). This CDR3 has 16 amino acids. J lost 9 bases, V lost 2 bases, and 8 bases had no gene match. The CDR3: CASSITGTGSSSPLHF. For the CDR3, the DNA is TGTGCCAGTAGTATAACCGGGACAGGGAGTTCTTCACCCCTCCACTTT.

CDR3 residues: CASSQESGGCETQYF. The CDR3 coding sequence is TGTGCCAGCAGCCAAGAATCAGGGGGATGTGAGACCCAGTACTTC. The chain couples TRBV3-1 (or the pseudogene TRBV3-2) to TRBJ2-5; 7 nucleotides line up with TRBD1. CDR1 and CDR2 from the germline V gene are LGHDT and YNNKEL (reference sequence). V was clipped by 0 bases and J by 5 bases; unmatched bases: 6. The CDR3 is 15 amino acids.

The V and J genes are TRBV29-1 and TRBJ1-4, with D maybe TRBD1 (5 bases). There are 13 residues in the CDR3. Germline CDR1 and CDR2: SQVTM and ANQGSEA. Trimming removed 6 bases at V and 8 bases at J, with 16 bases between. The CDR3 protein is CSVKGEAEEKLFF. The DNA of the CDR3 is TGCAGCGTCAAAGGGGAGGCGGAGGAAAAACTGTTTTTT.

V is TRBV2 and J is TRBJ1-4; the match to TRBD1 covers 8 bases. This CDR3 has 16 amino acids. With 8 bases clipped from V and 10 bases from J, the junction kept 18 bases outside the gene matches. Germline V gene lookup returns CDR1 SNHLY and CDR2 FYNNEI. The CDR3, as DNA: TGTGCCAGCCTACCTCCGGGACAGGCCGAACGGGCAAAACTGTTTTTT. Its translation is CASLPPGQAERAKLFF.

This chain connects TRBV7-2 to TRBJ1-4; TRBD1 might be the D (6 bases). Germline V lookup: CDR1 SGHTA, CDR2 FQGNSA. CDR3 length: 16 residues. With 4 bases removed from V and 8 bases from J, the gap between germline ends came to 20 bases. The CDR3 DNA reads as TGTGCCAGCAGCTCCCCGGGGGCCAAGCTAGAGGAAAAACTGTTTTTT. Its translation: CASSSPGAKLEEKLFF.

V is TRBV18 and J is TRBJ1-1; perhaps TRBD1 as D (5 bases). The CDR3 has 16 amino acids. The germline V and J ends were trimmed by 2 bases and 3 bases, with 16 bases remaining between them. CDR1 KGHSH and CDR2 LQKENI come from the germline V gene. CDR3 sequence reads: CASSPTVPGEDTEAFF. CDR3 nucleotide sequence: TGTGCCAGCTCACCAACGGTTCCGGGGGAGGACACTGAAGCTTTCTTT.